The next 20 T cell receptor beta chains were all read from a single sample in a study of shared clonotypes between healthy human individuals. Generated by immunoSEQ multiplex PCR, the TCRdb table keeps only in-frame clones and is missing some. The sample shows under 2.5 million clones, 85% to 95% of them seen only once. The sequenced sample consisted of naive CD4+ T cells from PBMCs. The subset was: CD45RA+ positively selected. All receptors derive from a man between 18 and 35 years old in good health. Some clones in this sample may be carry-over from other donors' samples.

The V call is TRBV10-3, the J call TRBJ2-3; 8 bases agree with TRBD2. Looked up from germline, CDR1 is ENHRY and CDR2 is SYGVKD. With V trimmed by 5 bases and J by 4 bases, 5 bases remained unmatched. The CDR3 runs 14 residues. CDR3 bases: TGTGCCATCAGTAAGAGCGGGAGATCAGATACGCAGTATTTT. This codes for CAISKSGRSDTQYF.

This clone was counted a single time. The J gene is TRBJ2-1, the V gene TRBV18, with a possible D match to TRBD1 (6 bases). CDR3 length equals 14 residues. V was trimmed by 0 bases and J by 14 bases, leaving 17 bases between them. The germline V gene encodes CDR1 KGHSH and CDR2 LQKENI. The CDR3 sequence: CASSPPTYRDTKFF. Here the CDR3 DNA reads TGTGCCAGCTCACCACCAACCTACCGGGACACAAAGTTCTTC. The full variable domain, in which reference TRBV18 and TRBJ2-1 provide the parts outside the CDR3, is NAGVMQNPRHLVRRRGQEARLRCSPMKGHSHVYWYRQLPEEGLKFMVYLQKENIIDESGMPKERFSAEFPKEGPSILRIQQVVRGDSAAYFCASSPPTYRDTKFFGPGTRLTVL.

About this clone: The sample holds other DNA sequences that translate to the same CDR3. The chain carries TRBV30 and TRBJ2-7, with D maybe TRBD2 (5 bases). V lost 2 bases to trimming and J lost 0 bases, with 8 bases between them. Germline V CDR1 and CDR2: GTSNPN, SVGIG (reference sequence). This CDR3 contains 13 residues. CDR3 protein: CAWSSGSSYEQYF. CDR3 nucleotides: TGTGCCTGGAGTTCGGGGAGCTCCTACGAGCAGTACTTC.

The chain recombines TRBV13 with TRBJ2-7, with TRBD1 matching over 10 bases. This CDR3 is built from 15 residues. Per germline, CDR1 PRHDT and CDR2 FYEKMQ (reference sequence). V dropped 1 base and J dropped 7; count of bases not matched to a gene: 7. CDR3 bases: TGTGCCAGCAGCTTAGCCGGGACAGGGGCCCGAGAGCAGTACTTC. It encodes CASSLAGTGAREQYF. The full variable domain, with the rest looked up from reference TRBV13 and TRBJ2-7, is AAGVIQSPRHLIKEKRETATLKCYPIPRHDTVYWYQQGPGQDPQFLISFYEKMQSDKGSIPDRFSAQQFSDYHSELNMSSLELGDSALYFCASSLAGTGAREQYFGPGTRLTVT.

The chain has TRBV5-8 and TRBJ2-5; D possibly matches TRBD1 or TRBD2 (5 bases each). The germline V gene has CDR1 SGHTS and CDR2 YDEGEE. Trimming took 1 base from V and 2 from J, leaving 9 bases between them. CDR3 length equals 14 residues. The CDR3 nucleotides are TGTGCCAGCAGCTTGAAGGGGAGACAAGAGACCCAGTACTTC. Translated: CASSLKGRQETQYF. The variable domain in full, with the rest retrieved from reference TRBV5-8 and TRBJ2-5, is EAGVTQSPTHLIKTRGQQATLRCSPISGHTSVYWYQQALGLGLQFLLWYDEGEERNRGNFPPRFSGRQFPNYSSELNVNALELEDSALYLCASSLKGRQETQYFGPGTRLLVL.

The chain carries TRBV13 and TRBJ2-2; 7 bases align to TRBD1. Germline loops: CDR1 PRHDT, CDR2 FYEKMQ (reference sequence). The trim removed 2 bases at V and 0 bases at J, leaving 27 bases unmatched. The CDR3 extends over 24 amino acids. CDR3: CASSLSWDWSFQDRRPANTGELFF. The CDR3 region has the DNA TGTGCCAGCAGCTTAAGCTGGGATTGGAGTTTCCAGGACAGGCGCCCCGCGAACACCGGGGAGCTGTTTTTT.

This clone has only one observation. The chain combines TRBV28 with TRBJ2-1; TRBD2 matches 8 bases. The germline V gene has CDR1 MDHEN and CDR2 SYDVKM. The CDR3 consists of 17 residues. Losses at the gene ends were 4 bases for V and 0 bases for J; bases not matched to a gene: 8. In nucleotides, the CDR3 is TGTGCCAGCAGTTCCCATAGCGGGAAATCCTCCTACAATGAGCAGTTCTTC. This sequence encodes CASSSHSGKSSYNEQFF.

The chain is built from TRBV7-3 and TRBJ2-3, with TRBD2 matching over 8 bases. The V and J ends lost 2 bases and 6 bases, in that order; junction bases with no gene match: 4. Germline loops: CDR1 SGHTA, CDR2 FQGTGA. The CDR3 totals 14 residues. CDR3 nucleotides: TGTGCCAGCAGCTTAGCGGGAGGTTCGGATACGCAGTATTTT. Encoded protein: CASSLAGGSDTQYF.

This rearrangement joins TRBV6-5 to TRBJ1-2; D call uncertain. Trimming left V 7 bases short and J 13 bases short, with 25 bases between. The CDR3 loop spans 14 amino acids. Germline loops: CDR1 MNHEY, CDR2 SVGAGI. CDR3 sequence: CASNPDSGAERRTF. The CDR3 coding sequence is TGTGCCAGCAACCCAGACTCGGGAGCGGAACGACGCACCTTC.

This clone was seen once. The identical CDR3 is also encoded by other nucleotide sequences in the sample. The chain joins TRBV10-3 to TRBJ1-5; D is ambiguous. Trimming removed 0 bases at V and 6 bases at J, with 3 bases between. The V gene's germline CDR1 is ENHRY and CDR2 SYGVKD. The CDR3 loop spans 12 amino acids. The CDR3 bases are TGTGCCATCAGTGAGTCTGGTCAGCCCCAGCATTTT. It codes for CAISESGQPQHF.

The gene calls are TRBV4-1 and TRBJ2-7, with a tentative D call TRBD2 (7 bases). Germline CDR1 and CDR2: MGHRA and YSYEKL. The ends were cut back, 1 base at V and 0 bases at J, with 19 bases in the middle. The CDR3 has 18 residues. Here the CDR3 DNA reads TGCGCCAGCAGCCAAGGTCCTCAGCGGGGACAACACTCCTACGAGCAGTACTTC. It codes for CASSQGPQRGQHSYEQYF.

This clone was seen only once. CDR3 loop: CASSPGSGFYNTEAFF. CDR3 sequence (DNA): TGTGCCAGCTCACCAGGGTCGGGGTTTTATAACACTGAAGCTTTCTTT. The chain joins TRBV18 to TRBJ1-1; D is unclear. The CDR3 sequence is 16 residues long. CDR1 KGHSH and CDR2 LQKENI come from the germline V gene. V lost 2 bases, J lost 2 bases, and 15 bases lay in between.

The rearrangement joins TRBV5-1 to TRBJ2-7; 10 bases agree with TRBD2. The CDR3 extends over 18 amino acids. Germline CDR1 reads SGHRS; CDR2 reads YFSETQ. After removal of 3 bases from V and 1 base from J, the junction contained 13 bases not matched to a gene. Written as DNA, the CDR3 is TGCGCCAGCAGCTGGGGGGTAGCGGGAGGCCAGGCGTCCTACGAGCAGTACTTC. This gives the protein CASSWGVAGGQASYEQYF. The full variable domain, its missing parts supplied by reference TRBV5-1 and TRBJ2-7, is KAGVTQTPRYLIKTRGQQVTLSCSPISGHRSVSWYQQTPGQGLQFLFEYFSETQRNKGNFPGRFSGRQFSNSRSEMNVSTLELGDSALYLCASSWGVAGGQASYEQYFGPGTRLTVT.

The chain joins TRBV5-1 to TRBJ2-7; D is uncertain. Germline V gene sequence: CDR1 SGHRS, CDR2 YFSETQ. CDR3 length equals 13 residues. V was pared by 3 bases and J by 5 bases, with 12 bases between. CDR3 DNA: TGCGCCAGCAGCTCACGGCCCCAACACGAGCAGTACTTC. Translation: CASSSRPQHEQYF.

The chain couples TRBV7-2 to TRBJ1-1, with D maybe TRBD1 (6 bases). With 5 bases removed from V and 5 bases from J, the gap between germline ends came to 15 bases. The V gene's germline CDR1 is SGHTA and CDR2 FQGNSA. This CDR3 spans 14 amino acids. The CDR3 DNA reads TGTGCCAGCAGCCTACAACAGGGAGGGACTGAAGCTTTCTTT. This sequence encodes CASSLQQGGTEAFF.

The chain couples TRBV7-2 to TRBJ1-2; 7 bases are a match to TRBD1. This CDR3 is 14 amino acids long. Germline-derived CDR1 and CDR2 are SGHTA and FQGNSA. Trimming took 10 bases from V and 2 from J; bases not matched to a gene: 10. CDR3 sequence reads: CATGAGGTNYGYTF. The CDR3 region has the DNA TGTGCCACCGGGGCAGGGGGTACCAACTATGGCTACACCTTC.

CDR3 loop: CASLMGGLRSNQPQHF. The CDR3 region has the DNA TGTGCCAGCCTTATGGGGGGCCTGAGGAGCAATCAGCCCCAGCATTTT. The rearrangement uses TRBV28 and TRBJ1-5; tentatively, D is TRBD1 (6 bases). CDR3 length: 16 residues. Deletions cut 8 bases from V and 1 base from J, with 18 bases between. Germline values: CDR1 MDHEN, CDR2 SYDVKM.

The J gene is TRBJ1-6, the V gene TRBV7-2, with 9 bases aligning to TRBD1. The V gene end was trimmed by 0 bases and the J gene end by 8 bases; junction bases not matched to a gene: 5. Germline V gene data show CDR1 as SGHTA and CDR2 as FQGNSA. There are 16 residues in the CDR3. In DNA, the CDR3 is TGTGCCAGCAGCTTAGCGGGGGACAGGGCATATTCACCCCTCCACTTT. Protein product: CASSLAGDRAYSPLHF.

The genes are TRBV6-5 and TRBJ1-1; a weak D match, TRBD1 (6 bases). The CDR3 consists of 14 residues. Per the germline V gene, CDR1 is MNHEY and CDR2 is SVGAGI. Trimming stripped 6 bases from V and 3 bases from J, with 14 bases between. The CDR3 DNA is TGTGCCAGCAGCGGAGGGGGATGGGACACTGAAGCTTTCTTT. Translating it yields CASSGGGWDTEAFF.

The gene calls are TRBV5-5 and TRBJ2-1, with 9 bases matching TRBD2. V shed 0 bases, J shed 1 base, and the junction held 5 bases outside the gene matches. CDR3 length: 17 residues. The germline gives CDR1 SGHKS, CDR2 YYEKEE (reference sequence). The CDR3 DNA sequence: TGTGCCAGCAGCTTGGCTCTAGCGGGAATGTCCTACAATGAGCAGTTCTTC. Its protein product is CASSLALAGMSYNEQFF.